The rows below give T cell receptor beta chains drawn from one sample of a study of blood T cells in healthy people across ages. Each CDR3 protein gets one entry after TCRdb re-called the 5' RACE reads with MiXCR. The sample carries about 1.7 million distinct CDR3 sequences, about 30% recorded once. The sample comprised blood. The origin of the receptors is a woman in her thirties in good health. Both conserved end residues are part of each CDR3. A D gene is named only where the DNA matches it firmly. The size of a clone is reported for some rows only, either as once, few or many, or as a class for expanded clones.

D gene	clone size	V gene	J gene	CDR3 DNA	CDR3 protein
NA	NA	TRBV11-2	TRBJ2-3	TGTGCCAGCACTTGGTTCCGCACAGATACGCAGTATTTT	CASTWFRTDTQYF
NA	NA	TRBV18	TRBJ2-7	TGTGCCAGCTCACCTCTAGCCACCAACCCCTACGAGCAGTACTTC	CASSPLATNPYEQYF
TRBD1	NA	TRBV6-5	TRBJ2-1	TGTGCCAGCAGTTACTCGGGAACGGTGATTCAGGGGGCAGACTACAATGAGCAGTTCTTC	CASSYSGTVIQGADYNEQFF
TRBD2	few	TRBV7-9	TRBJ2-1	TGTGCCAGCAGCTCCCCGGGTCTAGCGGCCCCCGACAATGAGCAGTTCTTC	CASSSPGLAAPDNEQFF
NA	NA	TRBV7-8	TRBJ2-3	TGTGCCAGCAGCTTACAGGGGCTGAAGAATACGCAGTATTTT	CASSLQGLKNTQYF
TRBD1	NA	TRBV4-3	TRBJ2-3	TGCGTCAGCAGCCAAGATGGCAATAGGGGGACAGGGTTCGCAGATACGCAGTATTTT	CVSSQDGNRGTGFADTQYF
NA	NA	TRBV7-9	TRBJ2-5	TGTGCCAGCAGCAAGAGGCGTTTTGGGCAAGAGACCCAGTACTTC	CASSKRRFGQETQYF
NA	many	TRBV12-3/TRBV12-4	TRBJ2-4	TGTGACAGCAGTCAGGGCGGCGGGGGCCCAAACATTCAGTACTTC	CDSSQGGGGPNIQYF
NA	few	TRBV6-5	TRBJ2-7	TGTGCCAGCAGGCCGACTGGAACCCAGTACTTC	CASRPTGTQYF
NA	many	TRBV20-1	TRBJ2-7	TGCAGTGCTAGGGATGGAGTTAGCTACGAGCAGTACTTC	CSARDGVSYEQYF
NA	few	TRBV7-3	TRBJ2-5	TGTGCCAGCAGCTTACATAAGGACCAAGAGACCCAGTACTTC	CASSLHKDQETQYF
NA	NA	TRBV7-6	TRBJ1-1	TGTGCCAGCAGCTTAGAATCGGGAGGGGACACTGAAGCTTTCTTT	CASSLESGGDTEAFF
NA	NA	TRBV28	TRBJ2-2	TGTGCCAGCAGTTTATCCAGTCCCACCGGGGAGCTGTTTTTT	CASSLSSPTGELFF
TRBD1	NA	TRBV12-3/TRBV12-4	TRBJ2-5	TGTGCCAGCAGTTTAGTGGGGACAGGGGGCGCATCAGAGACCCAGTACTTC	CASSLVGTGGASETQYF
TRBD1	NA	TRBV5-1	TRBJ2-5	TGCGCCGTTTCCCTCGGGACAGGAGGGGAGACCCAGTACTTC	CAVSLGTGGETQYF
TRBD2	few	TRBV9	TRBJ2-2	TGTGCCAGCAGCATTCGGACTAGCGGGAGTGACACCGGGGAGCTGTTTTTT	CASSIRTSGSDTGELFF
NA	NA	TRBV7-6	TRBJ1-2	TGTGCCAGCAGCTTAGTACCGGGAAGGTTGGGCTATGGCTACACCTTC	CASSLVPGRLGYGYTF
TRBD1	few	TRBV6-1	TRBJ1-5	TGTGCCAGCAGTGGGGACAGGGGGCCCTTCAGGGATCAGCCCCAGCATTTT	CASSGDRGPFRDQPQHF
TRBD1	few	TRBV10-3	TRBJ2-7	TGTGCCATCAGTCTTGTGGACAGGGCCGGGTACGAGCAGTACTTC	CAISLVDRAGYEQYF
NA	NA	TRBV20-1	TRBJ2-7	TGCAGTGCTAGAGATCGCCGGGGCGACTACGGGCAGTACTTC	CSARDRRGDYGQYF
TRBD2	once	TRBV5-4	TRBJ2-3	TGTGCCAGCAGCTCTGCCGGGACTAGCGTTTCTAGCACAGATACGCAGTATTTT	CASSSAGTSVSSTDTQYF
NA	NA	TRBV28	TRBJ1-1	TGTGCCAGCAGTTCTCACGCAGGGGCGCGTGAAGCTTTCTTT	CASSSHAGAREAFF
NA	NA	TRBV3-1	TRBJ2-3	TGTGCCAGCAGCCAGCGCGCGGGCCGCACAGATACGCAGTATTTT	CASSQRAGRTDTQYF
NA	many	TRBV12-3/TRBV12-4	TRBJ1-2	TGTGCCAGCAGTTTCTTTGAGGGCGGCTACACCTTC	CASSFFEGGYTF
NA	once	TRBV20-1	TRBJ1-5	TGCAGTGCTAGTGAGACGGAGAGCAATCAGCCCCAGCATTTT	CSASETESNQPQHF
NA	NA	TRBV5-5	TRBJ2-4	TGTGCCAGCAGCGATGACACAGGTGTTCTAGCCAAAAACATTCAGTACTTC	CASSDDTGVLAKNIQYF
NA	many	TRBV6-2/TRBV6-3	TRBJ2-1	TGTGCCAGCAGTACCCCCTCAGCGGTGCGGTTCTTC	CASSTPSAVRFF
NA	few	TRBV29-1	TRBJ2-3	TGCAGCGTTCGGCGGACCTTGACAGATACGCAGTATTTT	CSVRRTLTDTQYF
NA	NA	TRBV6-5	TRBJ2-1	TGTGCCAGCAGAGGGACGAGCGGGTCCTCCTACGAGCAGTTCTTC	CASRGTSGSSYEQFF
TRBD1	NA	TRBV20-1	TRBJ2-5	TGCAGTGCTGGGACAGGGGGTTGGGAGACCCAGTACTTC	CSAGTGGWETQYF
TRBD2	few	TRBV5-1	TRBJ2-2	TGCGCCAGCAGCTTGGGGGCTAGCGGGAGTGGCACCGGGGAGCTGTTTTTT	CASSLGASGSGTGELFF
NA	few	TRBV6-5	TRBJ1-2	TGTGCCAGCAGTTTTCAGAAGGTCCATGGCTACACCTTC	CASSFQKVHGYTF
NA	NA	TRBV3-1	TRBJ2-7	TGTGCCAGCAGCCAAACTAGGGGGGCCTACGAGCAGTACTTC	CASSQTRGAYEQYF
TRBD1	NA	TRBV28	TRBJ1-1	TGTGCCAGCATCCCGGGACAGGGTATGAACACTGAAGCTTTCTTT	CASIPGQGMNTEAFF
TRBD1	NA	TRBV7-3	TRBJ1-1	TGTGCCAGCAGCTTAAAAACAGGGGGCCGGAAGACTGAAGCTTTCTTT	CASSLKTGGRKTEAFF
NA	few	TRBV18	TRBJ2-6	TGTGCCAGCTGCCAGGGTGGCGGGGCCAACGTCCTGACTTTC	CASCQGGGANVLTF
TRBD1	NA	TRBV20-1	TRBJ1-5	TGCAGTGCTAGAGAGTGGGACAGGGGGGTCAATCAGCCCCAGCATTTT	CSAREWDRGVNQPQHF
NA	NA	TRBV4-1	TRBJ2-1	TGCGCCAGCAGTCCTACTGGGGGGAGCTCCTACAATGAGCAGTTCTTC	CASSPTGGSSYNEQFF